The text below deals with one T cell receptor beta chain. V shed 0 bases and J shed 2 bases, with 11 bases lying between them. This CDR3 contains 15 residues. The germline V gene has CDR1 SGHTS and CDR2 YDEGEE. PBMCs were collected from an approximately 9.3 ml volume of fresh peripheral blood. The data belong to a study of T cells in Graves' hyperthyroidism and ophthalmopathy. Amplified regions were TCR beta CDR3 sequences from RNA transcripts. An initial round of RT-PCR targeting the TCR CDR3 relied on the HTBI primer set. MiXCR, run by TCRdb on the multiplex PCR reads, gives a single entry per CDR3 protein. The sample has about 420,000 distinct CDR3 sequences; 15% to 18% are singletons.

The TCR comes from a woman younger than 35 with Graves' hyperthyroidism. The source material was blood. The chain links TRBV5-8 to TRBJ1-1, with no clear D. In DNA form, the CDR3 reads TGTGCCAGCAGCTTGGGGGGAGCCCCTAACACTGAAGCTTTCTTT. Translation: CASSLGGAPNTEAFF.